This passage covers 25 T cell receptor beta chains from one sample sequenced in a study of regulatory T cells in long-lasting Graves disease. Through Arm-PCR of CDR3 regions and iRepertoire HTBI primers, TCR beta libraries were built. TCRdb fed the multiplex PCR reads into MiXCR, producing one record per CDR3 protein. The data show 600,000 to 850,000 distinct CDR3 sequences, roughly 30% seen once. Indicated time point: persistent/refractory GD, antithyroid drugs over 5 years with positive TRAb. PBMC RNA served as the TCR library source. The sample in question was peripheral blood mononuclear cells (PBMCs), obtained when the disease was refractory, from a patient treated with antithyroid drugs. Receptors originate from a female donor with Graves disease.

This clonotype was seen a few times. V is TRBV6-5 and J is TRBJ1-2; 7 positions match TRBD1. CDR3 length: 14 amino acids. Trimming at V came to 0 bases and at J to 8 bases, leaving 6 bases not matched to a gene. Germline CDR1 MNHEY, CDR2 SVGAGI. As DNA, the CDR3 is TGTGCCAGCAGTTACTCCCCCAGGGGGGTAGGCTACACCTTC. Encoded protein: CASSYSPRGVGYTF.

The chain combines TRBV27 with TRBJ1-6; D call uncertain. Per the germline V gene, CDR1 is MNHEY and CDR2 is SMNVEV (reference sequence). The CDR3 has 13 residues. Trimming left V 6 bases short and J 6 bases short, with 9 bases between. This CDR3 is CASRRDLNSPLHF. The CDR3, as DNA: TGTGCCAGCAGACGGGATCTTAATTCACCCCTCCACTTT.

This clonotype was counted ten times or more. The chain employs TRBV2 and TRBJ1-5, with 11 bases that match TRBD1. This CDR3 spans 20 amino acids. The trim removed 4 bases at V and 5 bases at J, leaving 19 bases unmatched. CDR1 and CDR2 from the germline V gene are SNHLY and FYNNEI. CDR3 sequence (DNA): TGTGCCAGCAGTGCGGATTTGGGGACAGGGGGTAACCCGGTCGATCAGCCCCAGCATTTT. It codes for CASSADLGTGGNPVDQPQHF.

This chain uses TRBV7-9 with TRBJ1-4; D is unclear. The CDR3 runs to 15 residues. The germline V gene has CDR1 SEHNR and CDR2 FQNEAQ (reference sequence). With 1 base removed from V and 7 bases from J, the gap between germline ends came to 13 bases. As DNA, the CDR3 is TGTGCCAGCAGCTTAGAGACGCGAACCAGTGAAAAACTGTTTTTT. Protein product: CASSLETRTSEKLFF. The variable domain in full, completed from reference TRBV7-9 and TRBJ1-4, reads DTGVSQNPRHKITKRGQNVTFRCDPISEHNRLYWYRQTLGQGPEFLTYFQNEAQLEKSRLLSDRFSAERPKGSFSTLEIQRTEQGDSAMYLCASSLETRTSEKLFFGSGTQLSVL.

This clonotype was found a few times. V gene TRBV7-2 combines with J gene TRBJ2-7, with TRBD2 matching over 9 bases. Germline V gene sequence: CDR1 SGHTA, CDR2 FQGNSA. The CDR3 is made up of 15 amino acids. Unmatched junction bases numbered 6, after V lost 4 bases and J lost 2 bases. The CDR3 DNA follows: TGTGCCAGCAGCTCCGTAGCGGGAGTAGCCTACGAGCAGTACTTC. This translates into CASSSVAGVAYEQYF.

The V call is TRBV20-1, the J call TRBJ2-7; the match to TRBD2 covers 7 bases. CDR3 length: 13 amino acids. The V and J ends lost 3 bases and 0 bases, in that order; junction bases with no gene match: 2. CDR1 DFQATT and CDR2 SNEGSKA come from the germline V gene (reference sequence). In DNA form, the CDR3 reads TGCAGTGCTAGCGGGAGGCCCTCCTACGAGCAGTACTTC. As protein: CSASGRPSYEQYF.

In its sample, this clonotype was seen many times. Germline and junction disagree at one end, which may indicate a read error. This chain links TRBV28 with TRBJ1-1; perhaps TRBD1 as D (5 bases). Germline V gene lookup returns CDR1 MDHEN and CDR2 SYDVKM. The CDR3 length is 14 residues. CDR3 protein: CASRGQGLNTEAFF. CDR3 nucleotides: TGTGCTAGCAGAGGGCAGGGACTAAACACTGAAGCTTTCTTT.

Only one count was recorded for this clonotype. V usage is TRBV20-1 and J usage is TRBJ2-1; D is unclear. Trimming took 0 bases from V and 6 from J, leaving 12 bases between them. CDR1 and CDR2 (germline): DFQATT, SNEGSKA (reference sequence). This CDR3 spans 14 amino acids. The CDR3 is CSARDMVTPNEQFF. CDR3 DNA sequence: TGCAGTGCTAGAGATATGGTCACCCCCAATGAGCAGTTCTTC.

This clonotype was detected only a few times. The chain links TRBV20-1 to TRBJ1-2; 7 nucleotides match TRBD1. In germline, CDR1 is DFQATT, CDR2 SNEGSKA (reference sequence). The CDR3 is 15 amino acids. Germline trimming cut 3 bases from V and 1 base from J; bases unmatched to any gene: 8. CDR3 sequence: CSASLRQGFNYGYTF. The CDR3 region has the DNA TGCAGTGCTAGTCTCCGACAGGGATTTAACTATGGCTACACCTTC.

This chain links TRBV20-1 with TRBJ2-7; 9 nucleotides agree with TRBD1. The germline CDR1 and CDR2 sequences are DFQATT and SNEGSKA (reference sequence). The CDR3 is 15 residues long. V trimming: 5 bases; J trimming: 5 bases; junction bases outside the gene matches: 13. CDR3 protein: CSAPNTGGTIDEQYF. DNA for the CDR3: TGCAGTGCTCCAAACACAGGGGGCACGATCGACGAGCAGTACTTC.

The chain uses TRBV2 and TRBJ1-4, with a tentative D call TRBD1 (5 bases). The length of the CDR3 is 16 residues. Trimming took off 2 bases at V and 6 bases at J, with 16 bases between the two ends. In germline, CDR1 is SNHLY, CDR2 FYNNEI. The CDR3 DNA follows: TGTGCCAGCAGTGAAAGGAGGGCAGGGAATGATGAAAAACTGTTTTTT. Translating it yields CASSERRAGNDEKLFF.

This clonotype was seen at least ten times. This rearrangement joins TRBV6-2 or TRBV6-3 to TRBJ1-5; no clear D gene. V dropped 2 bases and J dropped 5 bases, with 16 bases sitting between them. Germline loops: CDR1 MNHEY, CDR2 SVGEGT. The CDR3 runs to 16 residues. CDR3 coding DNA: TGTGCCAGCAGTTACGGCCCTGATCAACTATATCAGCCCCAGCATTTT. Its protein product is CASSYGPDQLYQPQHF.

This clonotype was observed a few times. The chain is built from TRBV29-1 and TRBJ1-4; 8 bases align to TRBD1. V lost 7 bases and J lost 8; bases outside the gene matches: 6. Germline CDR1 is SQVTM and CDR2 is ANQGSEA. The CDR3 contains 12 residues. Here the CDR3 reads CSADRGGEKLFF. The CDR3 DNA sequence: TGCAGCGCCGACAGGGGAGGCGAAAAACTGTTTTTT.

This clonotype was seen ten or more times. The chain joins TRBV28 to TRBJ1-2; no definite D call. Germline V CDR1 and CDR2: MDHEN, SYDVKM. This CDR3 has 14 residues. Trimming took off 3 bases at V and 3 bases at J, with 11 bases between the two ends. This CDR3 is CASSFGEGYYGYTF. The CDR3 nucleotides read TGTGCCAGCAGTTTCGGGGAGGGTTACTATGGCTACACCTTC.

CDR3 sequence (DNA): TGCAGTGCTGCGGACAGTGGCCGTGAGACCCAGTACTTC. Translated: CSAADSGRETQYF. This chain joins TRBV20-1 and TRBJ2-5, with D possibly TRBD1 on 6 matching bases. The CDR3 runs 13 residues. Germline V gene lookup returns CDR1 DFQATT and CDR2 SNEGSKA (reference sequence). Deletions cut 5 bases from V and 5 bases from J, with 15 bases between.

The V call is TRBV19, the J call TRBJ1-1; D remains unclear. Trimming pared 1 base from V and 0 bases from J, leaving 9 bases between. Per germline, CDR1 LNHDA and CDR2 SQIVND (reference sequence). CDR3 length: 15 amino acids. In DNA, the CDR3 is TGTGCCAGTAGTATAGTTGGCAGCCTGAACACTGAAGCTTTCTTT. Its translation is CASSIVGSLNTEAFF.

The V call is TRBV7-2, the J call TRBJ2-7; D possibly uses TRBD1 or TRBD2 (5 bases each). This CDR3 is 17 amino acids long. Germline V gene lookup returns CDR1 SGHTA and CDR2 FQGNSA. Between the trimmed V and J ends, which lost 0 bases and 0 bases, there was a span of 15 bases. The DNA of the CDR3 is TGTGCCAGCAGCTTAGCTTCGGGACGCTCGATCTCCTACGAGCAGTACTTC. Encoded protein: CASSLASGRSISYEQYF.

The chain joins TRBV27 to TRBJ2-7; 8 nucleotides line up with TRBD2. V shed 3 bases, J shed 6 bases, and the junction held 4 bases outside the gene matches. The CDR3 runs 13 residues. Germline V lookup: CDR1 MNHEY, CDR2 SMNVEV (reference sequence). CDR3 in DNA: TGTGCCAGCAGTTTTGGGACTAGTTTCGAGCAGTACTTC. It yields the protein CASSFGTSFEQYF.

The V and J genes are TRBV6-1 and TRBJ2-7; the match to TRBD2 covers 10 bases. The germline V gene encodes CDR1 MNHNS and CDR2 SASEGT. This CDR3 has 16 residues. V lost 2 bases to trimming and J lost 2 bases; unmatched junction nucleotides: 6. The CDR3 sequence: CASSERVTSGAYEQYF. The CDR3 DNA sequence: TGTGCCAGCAGTGAAAGGGTTACTAGCGGGGCCTACGAGCAGTACTTC.

This clonotype showed up just a few times. The V and J genes are TRBV6-5 and TRBJ1-3; D unclear. V was trimmed by 0 bases and J by 0 bases, leaving 12 bases between them. This CDR3 has 17 residues. CDR1 and CDR2 (germline): MNHEY, SVGAGI. Written as DNA, the CDR3 is TGTGCCAGCAGTTACTCGACGCTGGCAGACTCTGGAAACACCATATATTTT. Residues: CASSYSTLADSGNTIYF.

V gene TRBV29-1 combines with J gene TRBJ2-7; D is possibly TRBD2 (6 bases). Trimming shortened V by 4 bases and J by 4 bases, and 11 bases separated the two germline ends. This CDR3 is built from 12 residues. The germline V gene encodes CDR1 SQVTM and CDR2 ANQGSEA. This CDR3 is CSVARGTYEQYF. CDR3 nucleotide sequence: TGCAGCGTTGCACGGGGGACGTACGAGCAGTACTTC.

This clonotype was counted between two and nine times. The chain couples TRBV7-9 to TRBJ1-2; D is ambiguous. V gave up 7 bases and J gave up 0 bases, with 9 bases separating them. This CDR3 region has 13 residues. Per germline, CDR1 SEHNR and CDR2 FQNEAQ (reference sequence). The CDR3 here is CASTQVTNYGYTF. CDR3 nucleotide sequence: TGTGCCAGCACCCAGGTGACTAACTATGGCTACACCTTC. The variable domain in full, completed from reference TRBV7-9 and TRBJ1-2, reads DTGVSQNPRHKITKRGQNVTFRCDPISEHNRLYWYRQTLGQGPEFLTYFQNEAQLEKSRLLSDRFSAERPKGSFSTLEIQRTEQGDSAMYLCASTQVTNYGYTFGSGTRLTVV.

This clonotype was seen only a few times. The chain joins TRBV29-1 to TRBJ1-2; D call uncertain. The germline CDR1 and CDR2 sequences are SQVTM and ANQGSEA. Trimming took off 1 base at V and 8 bases at J, with 11 bases between the two ends. CDR3 length: 12 residues. DNA for the CDR3: TGCAGCGTTGAAGGGGGTGTGAGGGGCTACACCTTC. This codes for CSVEGGVRGYTF.

This clonotype was counted at least ten times. This chain links TRBV6-5 with TRBJ1-4; D may be TRBD1 (5 bases). Germline values: CDR1 MNHEY, CDR2 SVGAGI. Trimming took off 2 bases at V and 7 bases at J, with 11 bases between the two ends. The CDR3 sequence is 14 residues long. The CDR3 region has the DNA TGTGCCAGCAGTTACGAGGGGTTGGGTGAAAAACTGTTTTTT. Translated, it gives CASSYEGLGEKLFF.

This clonotype has ten or more counts. This chain connects TRBV2 to TRBJ2-5, with unresolved D. The CDR3 covers 14 residues. CDR1 and CDR2 (germline): SNHLY, FYNNEI. Trimming left V 7 bases short and J 5 bases short, with 17 bases between. The CDR3 here is CASTIDGVGETQYF. CDR3 nucleotides: TGTGCCAGCACTATTGACGGAGTCGGGGAGACCCAGTACTTC. The variable domain in full, completed from reference TRBV2 and TRBJ2-5, reads EPEVTQTPSHQVTQMGQEVILRCVPISNHLYFYWYRQILGQKVEFLVSFYNNEISEKSEIFDDQFSVERPDGSNFTLKIRSTKLEDSAMYFCASTIDGVGETQYFGPGTRLLVL.